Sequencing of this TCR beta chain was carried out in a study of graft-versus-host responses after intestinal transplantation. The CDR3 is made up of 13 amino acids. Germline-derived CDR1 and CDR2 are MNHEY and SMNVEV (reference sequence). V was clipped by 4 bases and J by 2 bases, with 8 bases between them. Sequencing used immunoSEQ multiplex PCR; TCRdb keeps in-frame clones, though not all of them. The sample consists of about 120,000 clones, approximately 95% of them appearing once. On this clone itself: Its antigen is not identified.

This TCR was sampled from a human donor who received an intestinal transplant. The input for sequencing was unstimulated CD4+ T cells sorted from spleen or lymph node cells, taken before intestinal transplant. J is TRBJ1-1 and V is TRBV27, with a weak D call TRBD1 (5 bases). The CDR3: CASSSGGNTEAFF. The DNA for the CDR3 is TGTGCCAGCAGTTCTGGGGGTAACACTGAAGCTTTCTTT.